The following is a T cell receptor beta chain sequence with its context. This entry is derived from a study of T cell changes during pregnancy in multiple sclerosis. This table comes from immunoSEQ multiplex PCR, and its TCRdb copy is limited to in-frame clones, with some not included. The table lists some 99,000 clones, 93% of them singletons. CDR1 is SNHLY, CDR2 FYNNEI, per germline. V lost 5 bases and J lost 5; bases outside the gene matches: 9. This CDR3 region has 15 residues. Sequenced material: peripheral blood, taken after pregnancy. The chain employs TRBV2 and TRBJ1-2; the match to TRBD1 covers 9 bases. The sequence was obtained from a female donor with multiple sclerosis, enrolled in a pregnancy study. The CDR3 here is CASSILQGARYGYTF. DNA of the CDR3: TGTGCCAGCAGTATATTACAGGGGGCTCGGTATGGCTACACCTTC.